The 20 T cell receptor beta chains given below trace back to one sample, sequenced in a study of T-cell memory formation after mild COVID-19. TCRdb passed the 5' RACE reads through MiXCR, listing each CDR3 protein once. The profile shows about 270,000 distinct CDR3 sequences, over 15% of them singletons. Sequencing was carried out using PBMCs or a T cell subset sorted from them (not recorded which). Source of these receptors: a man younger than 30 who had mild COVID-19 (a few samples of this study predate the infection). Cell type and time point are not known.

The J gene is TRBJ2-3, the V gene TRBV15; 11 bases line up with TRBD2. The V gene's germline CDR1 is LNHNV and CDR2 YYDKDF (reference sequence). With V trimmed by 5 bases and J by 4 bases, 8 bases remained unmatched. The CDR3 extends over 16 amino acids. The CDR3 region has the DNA TGTGCCACCAGCGCCCGGGCTAGCGGGGGGCCAGATACGCAGTATTTT. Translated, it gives CATSARASGGPDTQYF.

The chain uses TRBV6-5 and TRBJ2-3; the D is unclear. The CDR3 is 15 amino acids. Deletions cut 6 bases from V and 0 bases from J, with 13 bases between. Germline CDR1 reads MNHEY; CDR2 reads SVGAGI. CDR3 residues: CASRHLLVSTDTQYF. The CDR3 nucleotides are TGTGCCAGCAGGCACCTGTTAGTAAGCACAGATACGCAGTATTTT.

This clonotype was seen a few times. CDR3 sequence reads: CASSQVGTAQETQYF. The CDR3 DNA reads TGCGCCAGCAGCCAAGTGGGGACGGCACAAGAGACCCAGTACTTC. The genes are TRBV4-1 and TRBJ2-5; D tentatively reads TRBD1 or TRBD2 (5 bases each). The V and J ends lost 1 base and 2 bases respectively, with 11 bases between them. CDR3 size: 15 residues. Germline V gives CDR1 MGHRA, CDR2 YSYEKL.

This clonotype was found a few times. The CDR3 coding sequence is TGCGCCAGCAGCTCAGGACAGGGGCCCACCGGGGAGCTGTTTTTT. As protein: CASSSGQGPTGELFF. J is TRBJ2-2 and V is TRBV5-1; 9 bases align to TRBD1. J gave up 4 bases and V 3 bases, and 4 bases lay outside the gene matches. The CDR3 has 15 residues. Per germline, CDR1 SGHRS and CDR2 YFSETQ.

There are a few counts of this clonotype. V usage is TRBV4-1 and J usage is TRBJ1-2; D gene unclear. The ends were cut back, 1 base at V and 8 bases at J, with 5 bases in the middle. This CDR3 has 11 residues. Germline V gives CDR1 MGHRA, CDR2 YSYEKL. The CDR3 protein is CASSQGRGYTF. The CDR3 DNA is TGCGCCAGCAGCCAAGGCCGGGGCTACACCTTC.

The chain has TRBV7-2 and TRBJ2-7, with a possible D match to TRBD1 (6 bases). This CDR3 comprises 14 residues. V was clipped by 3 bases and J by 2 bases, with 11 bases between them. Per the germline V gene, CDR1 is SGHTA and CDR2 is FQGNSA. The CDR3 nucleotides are TGTGCCAGCAGCTTCGGACAGAACCCCTACGAGCAGTACTTC. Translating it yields CASSFGQNPYEQYF.

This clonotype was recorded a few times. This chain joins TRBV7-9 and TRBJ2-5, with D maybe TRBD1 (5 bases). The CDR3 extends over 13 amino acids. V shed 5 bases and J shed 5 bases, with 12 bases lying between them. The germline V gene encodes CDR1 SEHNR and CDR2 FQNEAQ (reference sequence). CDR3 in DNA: TGTGCCAGCAGCGGGGCTGGATTTGAGACCCAGTACTTC. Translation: CASSGAGFETQYF. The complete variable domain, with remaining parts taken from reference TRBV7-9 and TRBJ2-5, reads DTGVSQNPRHKITKRGQNVTFRCDPISEHNRLYWYRQTLGQGPEFLTYFQNEAQLEKSRLLSDRFSAERPKGSFSTLEIQRTEQGDSAMYLCASSGAGFETQYFGPGTRLLVL.

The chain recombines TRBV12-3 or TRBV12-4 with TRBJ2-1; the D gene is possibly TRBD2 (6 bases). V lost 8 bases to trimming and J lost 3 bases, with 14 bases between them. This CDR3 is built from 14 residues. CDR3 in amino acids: CASGHWGDYNEQFF. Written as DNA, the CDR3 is TGTGCCAGCGGCCACTGGGGGGACTACAATGAGCAGTTCTTC.

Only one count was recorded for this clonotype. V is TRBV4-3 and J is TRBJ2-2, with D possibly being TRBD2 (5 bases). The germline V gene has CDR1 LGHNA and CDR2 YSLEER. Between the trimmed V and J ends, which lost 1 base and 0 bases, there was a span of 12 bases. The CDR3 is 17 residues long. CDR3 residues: CASSQVAGRPNTGELFF. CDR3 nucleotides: TGCGCCAGCAGCCAAGTTGCGGGCCGACCGAACACCGGGGAGCTGTTTTTT.

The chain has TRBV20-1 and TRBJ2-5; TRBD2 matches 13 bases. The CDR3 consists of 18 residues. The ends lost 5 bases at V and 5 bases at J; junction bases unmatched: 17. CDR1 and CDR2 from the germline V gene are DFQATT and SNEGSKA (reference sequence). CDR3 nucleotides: TGCAGTGCTTCCCCCACTAGCGGGGGGGCAAGTGGTCGGGAGACCCAGTACTTC. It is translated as CSASPTSGGASGRETQYF.

CDR3 sequence reads: CASIGGSHTGELFF. The CDR3 DNA reads as TGTGCCAGCATAGGTGGGTCGCACACCGGGGAGCTGTTTTTT. This chain links TRBV6-1 with TRBJ2-2; D is ambiguous. Trimming took 7 bases from V and 3 from J, leaving 12 bases between them. This CDR3 region has 14 residues. Per the germline V gene, CDR1 is MNHNS and CDR2 is SASEGT.

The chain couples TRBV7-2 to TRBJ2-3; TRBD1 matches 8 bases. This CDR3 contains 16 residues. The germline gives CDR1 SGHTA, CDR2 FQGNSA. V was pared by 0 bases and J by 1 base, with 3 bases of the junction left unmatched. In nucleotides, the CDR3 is TGTGCCAGCAGCTTAGCCCAGACAGGGGGCACAGATACGCAGTATTTT. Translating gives CASSLAQTGGTDTQYF.

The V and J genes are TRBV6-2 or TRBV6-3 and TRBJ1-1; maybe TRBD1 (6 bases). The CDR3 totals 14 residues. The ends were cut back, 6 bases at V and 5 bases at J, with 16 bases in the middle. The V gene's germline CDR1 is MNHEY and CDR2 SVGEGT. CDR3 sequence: CASRGLFTGTEAFF. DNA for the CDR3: TGTGCCAGCAGGGGACTATTCACAGGGACTGAAGCTTTCTTT.

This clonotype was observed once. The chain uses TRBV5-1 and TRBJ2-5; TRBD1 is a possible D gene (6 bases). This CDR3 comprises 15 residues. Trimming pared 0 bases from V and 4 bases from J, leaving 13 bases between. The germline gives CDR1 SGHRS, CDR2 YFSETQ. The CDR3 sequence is CASSLGDKLRETQYF. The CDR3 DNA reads TGCGCCAGCAGCTTGGGGGACAAATTGAGAGAGACCCAGTACTTC.

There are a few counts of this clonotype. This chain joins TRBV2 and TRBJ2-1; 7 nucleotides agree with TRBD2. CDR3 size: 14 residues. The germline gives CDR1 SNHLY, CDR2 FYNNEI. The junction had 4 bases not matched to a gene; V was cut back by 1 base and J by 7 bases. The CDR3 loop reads CASSEGGEGNEQFF. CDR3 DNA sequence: TGTGCCAGCAGTGAAGGCGGGGAGGGGAATGAGCAGTTCTTC.

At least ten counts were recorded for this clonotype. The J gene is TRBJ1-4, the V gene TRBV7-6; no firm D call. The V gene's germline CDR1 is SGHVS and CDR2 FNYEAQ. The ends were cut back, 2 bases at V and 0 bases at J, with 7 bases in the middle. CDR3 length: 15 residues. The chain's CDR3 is CASSLRPATNEKLFF. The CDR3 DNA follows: TGTGCCAGCAGCTTAAGACCGGCAACTAATGAAAAACTGTTTTTT.

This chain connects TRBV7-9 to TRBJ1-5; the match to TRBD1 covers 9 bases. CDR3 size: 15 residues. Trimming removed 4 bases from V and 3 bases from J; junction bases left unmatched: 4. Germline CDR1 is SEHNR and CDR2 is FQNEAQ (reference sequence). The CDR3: CASSWGQGPNQPQHF. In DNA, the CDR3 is TGTGCCAGCAGCTGGGGACAGGGTCCCAATCAGCCCCAGCATTTT.

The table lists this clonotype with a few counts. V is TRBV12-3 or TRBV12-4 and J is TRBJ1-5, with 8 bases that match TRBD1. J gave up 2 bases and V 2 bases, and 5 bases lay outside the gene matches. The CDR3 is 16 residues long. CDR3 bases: TGTGCCAGCAGTTTAACGACAGGGGTTGGCAATCAGCCCCAGCATTTT. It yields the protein CASSLTTGVGNQPQHF.

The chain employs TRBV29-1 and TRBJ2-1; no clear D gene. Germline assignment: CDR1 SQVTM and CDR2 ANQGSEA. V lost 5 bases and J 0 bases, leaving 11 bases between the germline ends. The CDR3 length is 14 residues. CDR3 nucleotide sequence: TGCAGCGTTATTGATACGAGCTCCTACAATGAGCAGTTCTTC. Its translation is CSVIDTSSYNEQFF.

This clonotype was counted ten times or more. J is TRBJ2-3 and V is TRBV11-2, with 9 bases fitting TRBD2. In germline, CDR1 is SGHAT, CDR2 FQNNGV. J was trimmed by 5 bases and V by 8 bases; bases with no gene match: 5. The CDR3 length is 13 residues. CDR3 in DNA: TGTGCCAGCGCGGGGGGGCTTAAAGATACGCAGTATTTT. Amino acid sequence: CASAGGLKDTQYF.